The clone carrying this T cell receptor (beta chain) was seen repeatedly, ten times or more. Its target is unknown. This entry is derived from a study of early T cells in non-severe SARS-CoV-2 infection. Study-wide background: Sequenced material consisted of bulk RNA (from unsorted whole blood), and chains were unpaired.

Individual cDNA molecules were tagged with unique molecular identifiers, the study reported. Each CDR3 protein is one row after TCRdb ran MiXCR on the 5' RACE reads. In the table there are 55,000 to 75,000 distinct CDR3 sequences, approximately 9.3% of which are singletons. Study findings and constraints: Missing private and CD4 specificities, VDJdb matching favored anti-spike CD8 responses.

Germline-derived CDR1 and CDR2 are MDHEN and SYDVKM. V was clipped by 4 bases and J by 0 bases, with 7 bases between them. The CDR3 length is 15 residues. The chain employs TRBV28 and TRBJ2-6; D gene uncertain. The sequence was collected from an adult who was a healthcare worker with PCR-confirmed SARS-CoV-2 infection or an uninfected control (not recorded which). Sequencing input: whole blood. The CDR3 protein is CASSSPSSGANVLTF. CDR3 nucleotides: TGTGCCAGCAGTTCACCCTCCTCTGGGGCCAACGTCCTGACTTTC.